These T cell receptor beta chains were read from a single sample in a study of T cells in Graves' hyperthyroidism and ophthalmopathy. MiXCR, run by TCRdb on the multiplex PCR reads, gives a single entry per CDR3 protein. The sample contains 350,000 to 400,000 distinct CDR3 sequences, over 15% of which appear only once. Sample: blood. These receptors originate from a young woman with Graves' hyperthyroidism. The CDR3 runs from the conserved cysteine through the conserved F or W. Fields, in order: V gene, D gene, J gene, clone size, CDR3 protein, CDR3 DNA. The D gene is left open where the match is weak. Clone size, where shown, is once, few, many, or a class for clones that have expanded.

TRBV7-3,.,TRBJ2-7,many,CASSSILGAYEQYF,TGTGCCAGCAGCTCCATTCTAGGGGCCTACGAGCAGTACTTC
TRBV12-5,.,TRBJ1-2,.,CASGQGYGYTF,TGTGCTAGTGGTCAGGGGTATGGCTACACCTTC
TRBV25-1,.,TRBJ1-5,many,CASSDDQASDGNQPQHF,TGTGCCAGCAGTGACGACCAAGCCTCGGACGGCAATCAGCCCCAGCATTTT
TRBV10-2,.,TRBJ1-2,.,CASSEDRRWGYTF,TGCGCCAGCAGCGAAGACAGGCGGTGGGGCTACACCTTC
TRBV28,.,TRBJ1-2,many,CASSLLYGKDYGYTF,TGTGCCAGCAGTTTATTGTACGGGAAGGACTATGGCTACACCTTC
TRBV30,.,TRBJ1-2,many,CAWSVVDGYTF,TGTGCCTGGAGTGTTGTTGACGGCTACACCTTC
TRBV4-2,.,TRBJ1-5,many,CASSQGPGSLQPQHF,TGTGCCAGCAGCCAAGGACCAGGGTCGCTGCAGCCCCAGCATTTT
TRBV7-2,TRBD1,TRBJ1-2,many,CASSLGTGGTYGYTF,TGTGCCAGCAGCTTAGGGACAGGGGGTACCTATGGCTACACCTTC
TRBV30,.,TRBJ1-3,many,CAWSWAGRNTIYF,TGTGCCTGGAGTTGGGCAGGGCGAAACACCATATATTTT
TRBV20-1,TRBD1,TRBJ2-7,many,CSARQGSYEQYF,TGCAGTGCTCGACAGGGGTCCTACGAGCAGTACTTC
TRBV7-2,.,TRBJ1-1,many,CASSLGQNPPEAFF,TGTGCCAGCAGCTTAGGGCAGAATCCGCCTGAAGCTTTCTTT
TRBV6-1,.,TRBJ1-1,.,CASSEGFEYTEAFF,TGTGCCAGCAGTGAGGGTTTTGAGTACACTGAAGCTTTCTTT
TRBV6-5,.,TRBJ2-7,many,CASSAQYEQYF,TGTGCCAGCAGCGCCCAGTACGAGCAGTACTTC
TRBV20-1,.,TRBJ2-7,many,CSARAGTTYEQYF,TGCAGTGCTAGGGCCGGTACAACCTACGAGCAGTACTTC
TRBV11-1,.,TRBJ2-6,many,CASSLLGGSSGANVLTF,TGTGCCAGCAGCTTACTCGGCGGTTCCTCTGGGGCCAACGTCCTGACTTTC
TRBV2,.,TRBJ1-1,many,CASSEAGVRVTEAFF,TGTGCCAGCAGTGAAGCGGGGGTAAGGGTCACTGAAGCTTTCTTT
TRBV6-1,.,TRBJ2-7,once,CASREGGRSEQYF,TGTGCCAGCAGGGAGGGGGGGAGGAGCGAGCAGTACTTC
TRBV2,.,TRBJ1-3,many,CASSNEGSGNTIYF,TGTGCCAGCAGTAACGAGGGTAGTGGAAACACCATATATTTT
TRBV7-3,.,TRBJ1-1,.,CASSLIAGAKTEAFF,TGTGCCAGCAGCTTAATTGCAGGGGCAAAAACTGAAGCTTTCTTT
TRBV28,.,TRBJ1-2,many,CASRIPGGGAGYGYTF,TGTGCCAGCAGAATCCCAGGCGGTGGGGCTGGCTATGGCTACACCTTC
TRBV10-3,TRBD1,TRBJ2-7,many,CAINGQESYEQYF,TGTGCCATCAATGGACAGGAGTCCTACGAGCAGTACTTC
TRBV12-3/TRBV12-4,TRBD2,TRBJ2-2,.,CASSLLAGGGTGELFF,TGTGCCAGCAGTTTACTAGCGGGGGGGGGCACCGGGGAGCTGTTTTTT
TRBV4-2,.,TRBJ2-7,.,CASSQTTFYTYEQYF,TGTGCCAGCAGCCAGACGACATTCTATACCTACGAGCAGTACTTC
TRBV2,.,TRBJ1-5,many,CASGGAGRNSNQPQHF,TGTGCCAGCGGGGGGGCTGGCAGAAATAGCAATCAGCCCCAGCATTTT
TRBV11-2,.,TRBJ1-1,many,CASSFMATAFF,TGTGCCAGCAGCTTTATGGCGACAGCTTTCTTT
TRBV2,TRBD1,TRBJ2-7,many,CASSAYRGGAYEQYF,TGTGCCAGCAGTGCCTACAGGGGCGGTGCTTACGAGCAGTACTTC
TRBV28,.,TRBJ1-1,many,CASSLVGQGPRVAEAFF,TGTGCCAGCAGTTTAGTGGGTCAGGGGCCACGGGTGGCTGAAGCTTTCTTT
TRBV2,.,TRBJ2-4,many,CASSGPTGKNIQYF,TGTGCCAGCAGTGGCCCTACAGGGAAAAACATTCAGTACTTC
TRBV12-3/TRBV12-4,TRBD1,TRBJ1-1,once,CATRDRANEAFF,TGTGCCACCCGGGACAGGGCGAATGAAGCTTTCTTT
TRBV20-1,.,TRBJ2-3,many,CSARVNEGTQYF,TGCAGTGCTAGGGTTAACGAGGGGACGCAGTATTTT
TRBV27,.,TRBJ2-7,many,CASWSFEQYF,TGTGCCAGCTGGAGTTTCGAGCAGTACTTC
TRBV5-1,.,TRBJ2-5,.,CASSPGDRGTQYF,TGCGCCAGCAGCCCGGGGGACCGGGGGACCCAGTACTTC
TRBV12-3/TRBV12-4,.,TRBJ1-1,many,CASSSRVRMNTEAFF,TGTGCCAGCAGTTCGAGGGTGCGCATGAACACTGAAGCTTTCTTT
TRBV24-1,.,TRBJ1-2,many,CATSTRQDTTNYGYTF,TGTGCCACCTCGACACGCCAGGACACGACTAACTATGGCTACACCTTC
TRBV30,.,TRBJ1-1,many,CACMVETLHTEAFF,TGTGCCTGTATGGTAGAGACATTACACACTGAAGCTTTCTTT
TRBV5-6,.,TRBJ2-6,many,CASSFTDWGTTGANVLTF,TGTGCCAGCAGCTTTACAGACTGGGGGACAACTGGGGCCAACGTCCTGACTTTC
TRBV12-3/TRBV12-4,.,TRBJ2-7,many,CASTRGAAFSYEQYF,TGTGCCAGCACCCGAGGGGCAGCTTTTTCCTACGAGCAGTACTTC
TRBV4-2,.,TRBJ2-5,.,CASSQPLGVADKETQYF,TGTGCCAGCAGCCAACCGCTGGGGGTAGCTGATAAAGAGACCCAGTACTTC
TRBV20-1,.,TRBJ2-5,many,CSADIEGIPSETQYF,TGCAGTGCGGATATAGAGGGGATACCTTCTGAGACCCAGTACTTC
TRBV12-3/TRBV12-4,.,TRBJ2-5,many,CASSSPYVETQYF,TGTGCCAGCAGTTCCCCTTATGTGGAGACCCAGTACTTC
TRBV2,.,TRBJ2-3,many,CASSEMGELVDTQYF,TGTGCCAGCAGTGAAATGGGGGAGTTGGTGGATACGCAGTATTTT
TRBV28,.,TRBJ1-5,many,CASQTGNQPQHF,TGTGCCAGCCAGACAGGAAATCAGCCCCAGCATTTT
TRBV12-3/TRBV12-4,TRBD2,TRBJ2-2,many,CASRSLAGGRTGELFF,TGTGCCAGCAGGTCGCTAGCGGGGGGGCGCACCGGGGAGCTGTTTTTT
TRBV24-1,.,TRBJ2-2,.,CATSGGGGTGELFF,TGTGCCACCAGTGGGGGAGGAGGGACCGGGGAGCTGTTTTTT
TRBV11-2,.,TRBJ1-2,.,CASRSDRKPYGYTF,TGTGCCAGCAGGTCAGACCGAAAACCCTATGGCTACACCTTC
TRBV18,.,TRBJ2-2,many,CASSPGKGKARVPGELFF,TGTGCCAGCTCACCAGGCAAGGGAAAGGCGAGAGTCCCCGGGGAGCTGTTTTTT
TRBV12-3/TRBV12-4,.,TRBJ1-2,many,CASSTTVNYGYTF,TGTGCCAGCAGTACGACGGTGAACTATGGCTACACCTTC
TRBV20-1,.,TRBJ1-5,many,CSARDPTDNSNQPQHF,TGCAGTGCTAGAGATCCAACAGACAATAGCAATCAGCCCCAGCATTTT
TRBV5-1,TRBD1,TRBJ1-1,.,CASSTGERTEAFF,TGCGCCAGCTCCACAGGGGAGCGGACTGAAGCTTTCTTT
TRBV20-1,.,TRBJ1-2,many,CSAIVESPSGYTF,TGCAGTGCTATCGTTGAATCCCCATCGGGCTACACCTTC
TRBV12-3/TRBV12-4,.,TRBJ1-2,many,CASSSWLRSNYGYTF,TGTGCCAGCAGTTCGTGGTTACGGAGTAACTATGGCTACACCTTC